The rows below give T cell receptor beta chains drawn from one sample of a study of shared clonotypes between healthy human individuals. TCRdb's copy holds only in-frame clones and misses some; the assay was immunoSEQ multiplex PCR. The sample gives 300,000 to 400,000 clones, 73% of which show up once; about 10% is in the top ten. The specimen sequenced was memory CD4+ T cells sorted from blood. The origin of the receptors is a man under 40 in good health. CDR3s include the opening cysteine and the closing phenylalanine or tryptophan. The D gene is left open where the match is weak. For some rows the clone size is stated as once, few or many, or as a class when expanded; others skip it.

clone_size d_call j_call v_call cdr3_aa
many NA TRBJ2-1 TRBV4-1 CASSQQPKSSYNEQFF
NA TRBD2 TRBJ2-3 TRBV18 CASSRLAEDTQYF
few NA TRBJ2-2 TRBV4-3 CASSQARTLPRDTGELFF
once TRBD1 TRBJ1-3 TRBV10-3 CAISEDRVAGNTIYF
many NA TRBJ2-2 TRBV15 CATSRERYGELFF
NA NA TRBJ1-2 TRBV7-2 CASSLTGGRLGYTF
NA NA TRBJ2-7 TRBV14 CASSQVSGQSLQYF
NA TRBD2 TRBJ2-3 TRBV6-1 CASSQGREPTDTQYF
NA TRBD2 TRBJ2-1 TRBV12-5 CASGTSGRRNEQFF
once NA TRBJ2-7 TRBV5-6 CASSSLGPSYEQYF
NA NA TRBJ2-7 TRBV6-5 CASSRDRDSQQYF
NA TRBD2 TRBJ2-5 TRBV28 CASTIPGRAFQETQYF
NA NA TRBJ1-1 TRBV5-1 CASSLAGEESFF
few TRBD1 TRBJ1-1 TRBV5-1 CASSYQQGTMNTEAFF
many NA TRBJ2-7 TRBV5-8 CASSYKTNSFSSYEQYF
many NA TRBJ1-6 TRBV5-1 CASSRDTAYNSPLHF
NA NA TRBJ1-1 TRBV5-1 CASSLESNTEAFF
NA TRBD1 TRBJ1-2 TRBV28 CAGQGQGNYGYTF
NA TRBD2 TRBJ2-7 TRBV7-2 CASSLAGTSGNYEQYF
NA NA TRBJ1-5 TRBV29-1 CSVGTGTVNQPQHF
many TRBD2 TRBJ2-1 TRBV7-9 CASSLSLAGSYNEQFF
NA NA TRBJ2-2 TRBV20-1 CSATPRGELFF
NA NA TRBJ2-3 TRBV10-3 CAISASPPAGRSTSTDTQYF
NA NA TRBJ1-4 TRBV9 CASSERSRATNEKLFF
NA NA TRBJ2-7 TRBV9 CASSLADSYEQYF